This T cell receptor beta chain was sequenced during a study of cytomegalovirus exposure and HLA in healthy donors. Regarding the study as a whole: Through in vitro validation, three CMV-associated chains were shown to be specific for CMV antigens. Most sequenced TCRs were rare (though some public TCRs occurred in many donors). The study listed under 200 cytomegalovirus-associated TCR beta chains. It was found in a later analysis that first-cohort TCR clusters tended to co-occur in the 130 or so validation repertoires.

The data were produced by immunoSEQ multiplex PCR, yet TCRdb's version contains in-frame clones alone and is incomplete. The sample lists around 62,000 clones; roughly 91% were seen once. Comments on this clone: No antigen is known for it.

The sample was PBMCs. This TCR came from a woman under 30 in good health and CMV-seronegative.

The DNA of the CDR3 is TGTGCCAGCAGACAGGGGAGCGGTGATAATTCACCCCTCCACTTT. Translation: CASRQGSGDNSPLHF. V is TRBV4-2 and J is TRBJ1-6; 7 bases agree with TRBD1. Germline V CDR1 and CDR2: LGHNA, YNFKEQ. This CDR3 comprises 15 residues. V dropped 6 bases and J dropped 5; count of bases not matched to a gene: 7.